The subject of this entry is one T cell receptor (beta chain). The target antigen is unknown. The data derive from a study of shared clonotypes between healthy human individuals. Points from the study as a whole: A handful of donors had around 5% of their naive CD4 clonotypes in common.

Germline V lookup: CDR1 SQVTM, CDR2 ANQGSEA. Trimming took 1 base from V and 5 from J, leaving 15 bases between them. The CDR3 covers 14 residues. Template for every sorted-subset replicate PCR totaled approximately 0.2 ug DNA, 25,000 to 35,000 T cell genomes. This table comes from immunoSEQ multiplex PCR, and its TCRdb copy is limited to in-frame clones, with some not included. The table has more than 900,000 clones, around 82% seen once. The chain has TRBV29-1 and TRBJ2-7; D possibly uses TRBD1 or TRBD2 (6 bases each). The TCR sequence derives from a man between 18 and 35 years old in good health. Some clones in this sample may be carry-over from other donors' samples. The sample was memory CD4+ T cells from PBMCs. The subset denotes: CD45RA-negative fraction. In DNA form, the CDR3 reads TGCAGCGTTGAAGGCGGGGCAGGGGCCGACGAGCAGTACTTC. Encoded protein: CSVEGGAGADEQYF.